The 22 T cell receptor beta chains given below trace back to one sample, sequenced in a study of blood T cell repertoires in COVID-19. TCRdb's table, derived via immunoSEQ multiplex PCR, lists solely in-frame clones and lacks some. The profile shows approximately 200,000 clones, around 82% of them singletons. The material sequenced was PBMCs or T cells enriched from blood (not recorded which). The receptors stem from a man in his forties who had recovered from COVID-19.

J is TRBJ1-1 and V is TRBV25-1; 7 positions match TRBD1. This CDR3 is built from 13 residues. The junction had 3 bases not matched to a gene; V was cut back by 8 bases and J by 0 bases. Germline assignment: CDR1 MGHDK and CDR2 SYGVNS. In DNA form, the CDR3 reads TGTGCCAGCGGGGGACAGATGAACACTGAAGCTTTCTTT. Translated: CASGGQMNTEAFF.

The chain uses TRBV5-1 and TRBJ2-1; weak D call: TRBD2 (6 bases). Trimming removed 0 bases from V and 6 bases from J, with 13 bases in between. The CDR3 is 15 amino acids. CDR1 and CDR2 (germline): SGHRS, YFSETQ. CDR3 sequence (DNA): TGCGCCAGCAGCTTGGGGACTACCCGATTCAATGAGCAGTTCTTC. Protein: CASSLGTTRFNEQFF.

This sequence joins TRBV10-1 and TRBJ2-7; 8 nucleotides match TRBD1. This CDR3 contains 14 residues. V was clipped by 6 bases and J by 3 bases; unmatched bases: 7. The germline V gene has CDR1 WNHNN and CDR2 SYGVQD (reference sequence). This CDR3 reads CASSAGGTGYEQYF. CDR3 in DNA: TGCGCCAGCAGCGCAGGGGGCACCGGCTACGAGCAGTACTTC.

The J gene is TRBJ1-6, the V gene TRBV4-3; maybe TRBD1 (5 bases). V lost 3 bases and J 1 base, leaving 16 bases between the germline ends. Germline CDR1 and CDR2: LGHNA and YSLEER. The CDR3 has 18 residues. CDR3 protein: CASSQAGPGGSYNSPLHF. The DNA of the CDR3 is TGCGCCAGCAGCCAGGCCGGCCCGGGGGGATCCTATAATTCACCCCTCCACTTT.

The chain employs TRBV2 and TRBJ1-1; 9 bases map to TRBD1. V shed 5 bases, J shed 4 bases, and the junction held 2 bases outside the gene matches. CDR1 SNHLY and CDR2 FYNNEI come from the germline V gene. This CDR3 comprises 13 residues. In nucleotides, the CDR3 is TGTGCCAGCAGTTTGGACAGGGGCACTGAAGCTTTCTTT. This translates into CASSLDRGTEAFF.

The V call is TRBV7-2, the J call TRBJ2-3, with 9 bases that match TRBD2. V shed 5 bases and J 2 bases; nucleotides not matched to a gene: 14. This CDR3 region has 18 residues. Germline CDR1 reads SGHTA; CDR2 reads FQGNSA. CDR3 sequence (DNA): TGTGCCAGCAGCACAAGGCAGGTCGCGGGAGGGAACACAGATACGCAGTATTTT. This gives the protein CASSTRQVAGGNTDTQYF.

V is TRBV9 and J is TRBJ1-3; maybe TRBD1 (5 bases). Trimming took 2 bases from V and 0 from J, leaving 9 bases between them. The CDR3 is 15 amino acids. Germline CDR1 and CDR2: SGDLS and YYNGEE. DNA for the CDR3: TGTGCCAGCAGCGTGGAGGGGAGCTCTGGAAACACCATATATTTT. Amino acid sequence: CASSVEGSSGNTIYF.

The V and J genes are TRBV27 and TRBJ1-5, with 8 bases identical to TRBD1. With 5 bases clipped from V and 4 bases from J, the junction kept 7 bases outside the gene matches. Germline V gives CDR1 MNHEY, CDR2 SMNVEV (reference sequence). This CDR3 spans 15 amino acids. For the CDR3, the DNA is TGTGCCAGCAGTCTCGGACAGGGAGGAAATCAGCCCCAGCATTTT. Translation gives CASSLGQGGNQPQHF.

The chain joins TRBV3-1 (or the pseudogene TRBV3-2) to TRBJ2-1; maybe TRBD2 (5 bases). The germline V gene encodes CDR1 LGHDT and CDR2 YNNKEL (reference sequence). Trimming removed 1 base from V and 4 bases from J, with 17 bases in between. CDR3 length: 17 amino acids. The CDR3 sequence is CASSQVRLERRYNEQFF. CDR3 DNA sequence: TGTGCCAGCAGCCAAGTACGGTTGGAGCGGAGGTACAATGAGCAGTTCTTC.

The chain has TRBV6-5 and TRBJ1-4, with D possibly matching TRBD1 (6 bases). The CDR3 is made up of 16 amino acids. Trimming pared 2 bases from V and 4 bases from J, leaving 14 bases between. Per germline, CDR1 MNHEY and CDR2 SVGAGI. The CDR3 DNA sequence: TGTGCCAGCAGTTACACTCAGGGGATTGGTAATGAAAAACTGTTTTTT. Its protein product is CASSYTQGIGNEKLFF.

The chain couples TRBV10-2 to TRBJ2-3; TRBD2 matches at 8 bases. The ends lost 6 bases at V and 6 bases at J; junction bases unmatched: 5. The CDR3 totals 13 residues. CDR1 and CDR2 from the germline V gene are WSHSY and SAAADI. The CDR3 DNA reads TGCGCCAGCAGGGCGGGAGGCCGCGATACGCAGTATTTT. This gives the protein CASRAGGRDTQYF.

The gene calls are TRBV15 and TRBJ2-1; tentative D call: TRBD2 (6 bases). This CDR3 has 14 residues. The germline V gene encodes CDR1 LNHNV and CDR2 YYDKDF (reference sequence). V shed 4 bases and J shed 8 bases, with 15 bases lying between them. CDR3 DNA: TGTGCCACCAGCACGGGACTGTCCTCCTATGAGCAGTTCTTC. It encodes CATSTGLSSYEQFF.

This sequence joins TRBV7-6 and TRBJ2-1; 12 bases are shared with TRBD1. The CDR3 contains 15 residues. V dropped 5 bases and J dropped 7; count of bases not matched to a gene: 6. Germline V lookup: CDR1 SGHVS, CDR2 FNYEAQ. The CDR3 spells CASSQGQGALNEQFF. CDR3 DNA: TGTGCCAGCAGCCAGGGACAGGGGGCCTTAAATGAGCAGTTCTTC.

The chain couples TRBV10-3 to TRBJ2-1; D might be TRBD1 (5 bases). Germline CDR1 is ENHRY and CDR2 is SYGVKD. The CDR3 totals 18 residues. The V end lost 4 bases, the J end lost 2 bases, and 21 bases lay between the germline ends. The CDR3 DNA reads as TGTGCCATCAGTGGGGGTTTAGGGGTCGCCGAGGCCTACAATGAGCAGTTCTTC. Protein: CAISGGLGVAEAYNEQFF.

This clone was picked up one time. The chain has TRBV25-1 and TRBJ2-7; no reliable D call. The CDR3 loop spans 11 amino acids. CDR1 and CDR2 (germline): MGHDK, SYGVNS. Trimming pared 6 bases from V and 4 bases from J, leaving 7 bases between. CDR3: CASRRRYEQYF. The CDR3 DNA sequence: TGTGCCAGCAGACGGCGGTACGAGCAGTACTTC.

The chain uses TRBV10-3 and TRBJ1-1; maybe TRBD1 (5 bases). V lost 8 bases and J lost 0, with 28 bases in between. Germline CDR1 and CDR2: ENHRY and SYGVKD. The CDR3 runs 19 residues. In DNA form, the CDR3 reads TGTGCCATCGGACTACAACCCGGGACCGACCTTTTCATGAACACTGAAGCTTTCTTT. The encoded protein is CAIGLQPGTDLFMNTEAFF.

Notes on this clone: The sample has other DNA sequences that encode this CDR3 too. The rearrangement links TRBV11-2 to TRBJ2-7; 8 bases are a match to TRBD2. The germline gives CDR1 SGHAT, CDR2 FQNNGV. The CDR3 is 14 residues long. After removal of 1 base from V and 3 bases from J, the junction contained 2 bases not matched to a gene. DNA of the CDR3: TGTGCCAGCAGCTTAGGAGCGGGAGTCTACGAGCAGTACTTC. It translates to CASSLGAGVYEQYF.

The CDR3 DNA reads TGTGCCAGCAGTTTAGGACTGACTAGCACAGATACGCAGTATTTT. Translating it yields CASSLGLTSTDTQYF. The rearrangement uses TRBV6-2 or TRBV6-3 and TRBJ2-3, with D possibly matching TRBD2 (5 bases). The V gene's germline CDR1 is MNHEY and CDR2 SVGEGT. The CDR3 extends over 15 amino acids. Trimming shortened V by 4 bases and J by 0 bases, and 11 bases separated the two germline ends.

This clone was detected once. This chain joins TRBV18 and TRBJ1-3; D not resolved. V lost 6 bases and J 0 bases, leaving 15 bases between the germline ends. Germline V gives CDR1 KGHSH, CDR2 LQKENI. CDR3 length: 16 residues. The CDR3 DNA is TGTGCCAGCTCGCGGGCACAGTCACTCTCTGGAAACACCATATATTTT. It yields the protein CASSRAQSLSGNTIYF.

This clone turned up a few times. Other DNA sequences from this sample encode an identical CDR3 as well. The chain recombines TRBV7-9 with TRBJ1-2, with 9 positions matching TRBD1. The CDR3 has 14 amino acids. V dropped 3 bases and J dropped 4; count of bases not matched to a gene: 3. The germline CDR1 and CDR2 sequences are SEHNR and FQNEAQ (reference sequence). The DNA of the CDR3 is TGTGCCAGCAGCTTGGGGGGACAGGGCTATGGCTACACCTTC. It encodes CASSLGGQGYGYTF.

This rearrangement joins TRBV7-9 to TRBJ1-5; 10 bases agree with TRBD1. Trimming took 6 bases from V and 6 from J; bases not matched to a gene: 20. The CDR3 runs to 19 residues. Germline V gene sequence: CDR1 SEHNR, CDR2 FQNEAQ (reference sequence). The CDR3 DNA is TGTGCCAGCAGTCGGAGTAGCCTCGGGACAGGGGTACTTAGTCAGCCCCAGCATTTT. This codes for CASSRSSLGTGVLSQPQHF.

The chain recombines TRBV29-1 with TRBJ1-2; 7 bases agree with TRBD1. V was clipped by 7 bases and J by 8 bases; unmatched bases: 16. This CDR3 contains 14 residues. Germline values: CDR1 SQVTM, CDR2 ANQGSEA. The CDR3 DNA reads as TGCAGCGCCCTCCCCCCGACAGGGATGGTAGGCTACACCTTC. Protein product: CSALPPTGMVGYTF. Combining the CDR3 with reference TRBV29-1 and TRBJ1-2 gives the whole variable domain SAVISQKPSRDICQRGTSLTIQCQVDSQVTMMFWYRQQPGQSLTLIATANQGSEATYESGFVIDKFPISRPNLTFSTLTVSNMSPEDSSIYLCSALPPTGMVGYTFGSGTRLTVV.